Listed here are 5 T cell receptor beta chains from one sample, sequenced in a study of identical twins. MiXCR was run by TCRdb on the 5' RACE reads, yielding one entry per CDR3 protein. The data contain 350,000 to 450,000 distinct CDR3 sequences, approximately 17% of them seen just once; the ten biggest clones take up roughly 12%. Specimen: naive T cells sorted from blood. These receptors all come from a man in his fifties in good health.

CDR3 bases: TGCAGTGCTAATCCGGCCCTCGGAGATACGCAGTATTTT. Amino acids: CSANPALGDTQYF. This sequence joins TRBV20-1 and TRBJ2-3; the D is unclear. This CDR3 contains 13 residues. Per the germline V gene, CDR1 is DFQATT and CDR2 is SNEGSKA (reference sequence). The germline V and J ends were trimmed by 4 bases and 5 bases, with 13 bases remaining between them.

The J gene is TRBJ2-7, the V gene TRBV4-3; D is uncertain. Per germline, CDR1 LGHNA and CDR2 YSLEER. The V gene lost 0 bases and the J gene lost 2 bases, with 11 bases spanning the gap. There are 15 residues in the CDR3. The CDR3 bases are TGCGCCAGCAGCCAAGAGATCACGGTTCCCTACGAGCAGTACTTC. This codes for CASSQEITVPYEQYF.

The V gene is TRBV12-3 or TRBV12-4, the J gene TRBJ2-7; 9 nucleotides match TRBD1. The trim removed 6 bases at V and 6 bases at J, leaving 15 bases unmatched. The CDR3 runs 16 residues. The CDR3 DNA sequence: TGTGCCAGCAGCTCAGTGGGACAGGGATTCTCCGGCGAGCAGTACTTC. Translated, it gives CASSSVGQGFSGEQYF.

The chain carries TRBV5-6 and TRBJ1-5; D possibly corresponds to TRBD1 (5 bases). The ends were cut back, 1 base at V and 4 bases at J, with 15 bases in the middle. Per germline, CDR1 SGHDT and CDR2 YYEEEE. This CDR3 comprises 16 residues. The CDR3 sequence: CASSLFTGRANQPQHF. Here the CDR3 DNA reads TGTGCCAGCAGCTTGTTTACAGGTCGGGCAAATCAGCCCCAGCATTTT.

The chain combines TRBV3-1 with TRBJ1-1; D is perhaps TRBD1 (6 bases). The length of the CDR3 is 14 residues. The V end lost 2 bases, the J end lost 8 bases, and 15 bases lay between the germline ends. Germline values: CDR1 LGHDT, CDR2 YNNKEL (reference sequence). Here the CDR3 reads CASSQRGGTNEAFF. In DNA, the CDR3 is TGTGCCAGCAGCCAAAGGGGGGGGACCAACGAAGCTTTCTTT. Supplemented by reference TRBV3-1 and TRBJ1-1, the full variable domain reads DTAVSQTPKYLVTQMGNDKSIKCEQNLGHDTMYWYKQDSKKFLKIMFSYNNKELIINETVPNRFSPKSPDKAHLNLHINSLELGDSAVYFCASSQRGGTNEAFFGQGTRLTVV.